This entry lists 29 T cell receptor beta chains sequenced from one sample in a study of control samples from healthy donors and cancer patients (dated by TCRdb to between 2020 and 2021). Receptor amplification or capture employed the immunoSEQ multiplex PCR assay. TCRdb provides this immuneACCESS table in a form limited to in-frame rearrangements. Some clones are lacking; in checked studies, under half of them reflect an unresolved V gene, and why the rest are absent is not known. The sample yields around 90,000 clones; around 85% were counted once. 2.1% of the sample goes to the ten largest clones. Sequences were obtained from blood. Receptor source: a woman in her thirties or forties in good health.

The chain recombines TRBV6-5 with TRBJ2-6; D is undetermined. Trimming removed 8 bases at V and 2 bases at J, with 4 bases between. Germline CDR1 MNHEY, CDR2 SVGAGI. The CDR3 is 12 residues long. CDR3 loop: CASGAGANVLTF. The CDR3 DNA reads as TGTGCCAGCGGCGCTGGGGCCAACGTCCTGACTTTC.

The chain carries TRBV10-2 and TRBJ1-1, with D maybe TRBD1 (6 bases). This CDR3 has 14 amino acids. Trimming took 4 bases from V and 4 from J, leaving 13 bases between them. Germline-derived CDR1 and CDR2 are WSHSY and SAAADI. The CDR3 DNA follows: TGCGCCAGCAGTGCTCTGGGGGCGTCCACTGAAGCTTTCTTT. Translated: CASSALGASTEAFF.

V is TRBV11-3 and J is TRBJ1-1, with D possibly matching TRBD1 (5 bases). CDR3 size: 14 residues. CDR1 SGHNT and CDR2 YENEEA come from the germline V gene. Trimming cost V 6 bases and J 4 bases, with 15 bases left between them. Here the CDR3 reads CASSPGRLGTEAFF. CDR3 sequence (DNA): TGTGCCAGCAGTCCAGGGCGATTGGGCACTGAAGCTTTCTTT.

The chain couples TRBV6-1 to TRBJ1-2; D call uncertain. Trimming removed 3 bases at V and 4 bases at J, with 9 bases between. The CDR3 is 13 residues long. CDR1 MNHNS and CDR2 SASEGT come from the germline V gene. This CDR3 reads CASSETRTYGYTF. As DNA, the CDR3 is TGTGCCAGCAGTGAGACACGGACCTATGGCTACACCTTC.

The chain joins TRBV4-3 to TRBJ2-7, with 8 bases lining up with TRBD2. The CDR3 contains 16 residues. Germline assignment: CDR1 LGHNA and CDR2 YSLEER. The J segment lost 1 base and the V segment lost 0 bases, leaving 5 bases of the junction unmatched. The CDR3 sequence is CASSQDRTSGSYEQYF. The CDR3, as DNA: TGCGCCAGCAGCCAAGATAGAACTAGCGGTTCCTACGAGCAGTACTTC.

Only a few counts were recorded for this clone. This chain links TRBV6-2 or TRBV6-3 with TRBJ2-1; 12 bases agree with TRBD2. The CDR3 sequence is 15 residues long. With 5 bases clipped from V and 9 bases from J, the junction kept 8 bases outside the gene matches. CDR1 and CDR2 from the germline V gene are MNHEY and SVGEGT. CDR3 amino acids: CASSALAGGLSEQFF. As DNA, the CDR3 is TGTGCCAGCAGTGCCCTAGCGGGGGGGCTATCTGAGCAGTTCTTC.

The chain uses TRBV6-6 and TRBJ2-1; D is perhaps TRBD2 (7 bases). The V end lost 5 bases, the J end lost 0 bases, and 14 bases lay between the germline ends. CDR1 is MNHNY and CDR2 is SVGAGI in the germline V gene (reference sequence). CDR3 length: 16 amino acids. The chain's CDR3 is CASSRKGGGSYNEQFF. As DNA, the CDR3 is TGTGCCAGCAGTCGTAAGGGGGGGGGCTCCTACAATGAGCAGTTCTTC.

The table lists this clone with a count of one. The chain uses TRBV24-1 and TRBJ1-5; D gene uncertain. Trimming stripped 6 bases from V and 1 base from J, with 6 bases between. There are 13 residues in the CDR3. The germline gives CDR1 KGHDR, CDR2 SFDVKD. The CDR3 coding sequence is TGTGCCACCAGTTTGACAAGCAATCAGCCCCAGCATTTT. Its translation is CATSLTSNQPQHF.

The rearrangement joins TRBV6-5 to TRBJ2-5; D is unclear. Germline V gene lookup returns CDR1 MNHEY and CDR2 SVGAGI. The ends were cut back, 0 bases at V and 4 bases at J, with 6 bases in the middle. This CDR3 is built from 13 residues. The CDR3 is CASSYSPGETQYF. The DNA for the CDR3 is TGTGCCAGCAGTTACTCGCCCGGAGAGACCCAGTACTTC.

This rearrangement joins TRBV24-1 to TRBJ2-1; 9 bases line up with TRBD2. J gave up 7 bases and V 1 base, and 4 bases lay outside the gene matches. There are 15 residues in the CDR3. Germline CDR1 KGHDR, CDR2 SFDVKD. CDR3 sequence (DNA): TGTGCCACCAGTGATTTAGGCGGGGGGGTGAATGAGCAGTTCTTC. Translating it yields CATSDLGGGVNEQFF.

The sample holds one count of this clone. The chain joins TRBV29-1 to TRBJ2-3; 7 bases agree with TRBD1. The CDR3 extends over 14 amino acids. The V gene's germline CDR1 is SQVTM and CDR2 ANQGSEA. V was pared by 5 bases and J by 0 bases, with 5 bases of the junction left unmatched. The CDR3 region has the DNA TGCAGCGTTCATGGACAGGCGAGCACAGATACGCAGTATTTT. Translation gives CSVHGQASTDTQYF.

V usage is TRBV30 and J usage is TRBJ1-6; 7 nucleotides line up with TRBD1. V shed 4 bases, J shed 5 bases, and the junction held 8 bases outside the gene matches. Germline-derived CDR1 and CDR2 are GTSNPN and SVGIG (reference sequence). The CDR3 is 15 amino acids. CDR3 residues: CAWNLGQIHNSPLHF. CDR3 DNA: TGTGCCTGGAATCTGGGACAGATCCATAATTCACCCCTCCACTTT.

This chain joins TRBV30 and TRBJ2-2; D is undetermined. The CDR3 sequence is 12 residues long. Trimming removed 4 bases at V and 4 bases at J, with 7 bases between. CDR1 and CDR2 (germline): GTSNPN, SVGIG (reference sequence). CDR3 region: CAWNSGTGELFF. In nucleotides, the CDR3 is TGTGCCTGGAATTCGGGCACCGGGGAGCTGTTTTTT.

V and J are TRBV9 and TRBJ2-3, with 8 bases identical to TRBD1. Germline CDR1 reads SGDLS; CDR2 reads YYNGEE. With V trimmed by 7 bases and J by 1 base, 2 bases remained unmatched. The CDR3 spans 13 residues. Here the CDR3 DNA reads TGTGCCAGCGGACAGGGTGGCACAGATACGCAGTATTTT. Protein product: CASGQGGTDTQYF.

The chain is built from TRBV5-6 and TRBJ1-5, with 7 bases fitting TRBD1. The ends lost 2 bases at V and 7 bases at J; junction bases unmatched: 6. Germline V gives CDR1 SGHDT, CDR2 YYEEEE. The CDR3 length is 14 residues. CDR3 protein: CASSLSTGVQPQHF. The DNA for the CDR3 is TGTGCCAGCAGCTTAAGTACAGGGGTCCAGCCCCAGCATTTT.

The chain is built from TRBV4-1 and TRBJ2-7, with D perhaps matching TRBD1 (7 bases). This CDR3 has 15 residues. Germline V lookup: CDR1 MGHRA, CDR2 YSYEKL. V lost 0 bases and J 1 base, leaving 10 bases between the germline ends. CDR3 in DNA: TGCGCCAGCAGCCAAGAACAGGGGAGGTCCTACGAGCAGTACTTC. Amino acid sequence: CASSQEQGRSYEQYF.

This clone has just a few counts. The chain has TRBV30 and TRBJ1-3; D not certain. CDR1 is GTSNPN, CDR2 SVGIG, per germline (reference sequence). Trimming stripped 0 bases from V and 0 bases from J, with 6 bases between. This CDR3 is 14 amino acids long. The DNA of the CDR3 is TGTGCCTGGAGTGTAGAACGCTCTGGAAACACCATATATTTT. It translates to CAWSVERSGNTIYF. The complete variable domain, with remaining parts taken from reference TRBV30 and TRBJ1-3, reads SQTIHQWPATLVQPVGSPLSLECTVEGTSNPNLYWYRQAAGRGLQLLFYSVGIGQISSEVPQNLSASRPQDRQFILSSKKLLLSDSGFYLCAWSVERSGNTIYFGEGSWLTVV.

The chain couples TRBV19 to TRBJ1-3; D is possibly TRBD1 (5 bases). CDR1 and CDR2 (germline): LNHDA, SQIVND (reference sequence). The length of the CDR3 is 15 residues. Trimming cost V 6 bases and J 5 bases, with 17 bases left between them. CDR3 amino acids: CASSPGLGPRNTIYF. CDR3 nucleotide sequence: TGTGCCAGTAGCCCGGGACTGGGACCAAGAAACACCATATATTTT.

This sequence joins TRBV11-3 and TRBJ1-2; D is possibly TRBD1 (6 bases). The germline V and J ends were trimmed by 7 bases and 8 bases, with 20 bases remaining between them. Looked up from germline, CDR1 is SGHNT and CDR2 is YENEEA. The CDR3 is made up of 14 amino acids. The CDR3 is CASTPGGGSGGYTF. As DNA, the CDR3 is TGTGCCAGCACCCCTGGGGGGGGCTCTGGCGGCTACACCTTC. Full variable domain (rest looked up from reference TRBV11-3 and TRBJ1-2): EAGVVQSPRYKIIEKKQPVAFWCNPISGHNTLYWYLQNLGQGPELLIRYENEEAVDDSQLPKDRFSAERLKGVDSTLKIQPAELGDSAVYLCASTPGGGSGGYTFGSGTRLTVV.

The rearrangement joins TRBV4-1 to TRBJ1-5, with D perhaps TRBD1 (6 bases). The germline gives CDR1 MGHRA, CDR2 YSYEKL. The germline V and J ends were trimmed by 1 base and 1 base, with 17 bases remaining between them. The CDR3 sequence is 18 residues long. The CDR3 is CASSQVPQGGGSNQPQHF. The CDR3, as DNA: TGCGCCAGCAGCCAAGTTCCTCAGGGAGGGGGAAGCAATCAGCCCCAGCATTTT.

The chain combines TRBV7-8 with TRBJ1-6; 7 bases fit TRBD1. The CDR3 runs to 15 residues. V shed 2 bases, J shed 6 bases, and the junction held 4 bases outside the gene matches. Germline-derived CDR1 and CDR2 are SGHVS and FQNEAQ. The CDR3 DNA reads as TGTGCCAGCAGCTTAACAGGGGCGGGTAATTCACCCCTCCACTTT. It encodes CASSLTGAGNSPLHF.

The chain links TRBV4-3 to TRBJ1-3, with 9 nucleotides matching TRBD1. With 1 base clipped from V and 3 bases from J, the junction kept 4 bases outside the gene matches. The germline CDR1 and CDR2 sequences are LGHNA and YSLEER. The CDR3 is made up of 16 amino acids. The CDR3 DNA is TGCGCCAGCAGCCAAGTGGGGGACAGGGTTGGAAACACCATATATTTT. This gives the protein CASSQVGDRVGNTIYF.

The V gene is TRBV6-2 or TRBV6-3, the J gene TRBJ2-7; 7 positions match TRBD1. Germline CDR1 and CDR2: MNHEY and SVGEGT. The CDR3 is 14 amino acids. The trim removed 2 bases at V and 2 bases at J, leaving 3 bases unmatched. Written as DNA, the CDR3 is TGTGCCAGCAGTTACCCGGGGACAGCCTACGAGCAGTACTTC. This gives the protein CASSYPGTAYEQYF.

The J gene is TRBJ1-1, the V gene TRBV25-1, with D perhaps matching TRBD1 (5 bases). Per the germline V gene, CDR1 is MGHDK and CDR2 is SYGVNS. V dropped 2 bases and J dropped 4 bases, with 8 bases sitting between them. This CDR3 has 13 residues. The CDR3 sequence: CASSEVRATEAFF. The DNA of the CDR3 is TGTGCCAGCAGTGAAGTCAGGGCCACTGAAGCTTTCTTT.

The V gene is TRBV18, the J gene TRBJ1-3; 7 bases are shared with TRBD1. The trim removed 5 bases at V and 0 bases at J, leaving 10 bases unmatched. Germline CDR1 is KGHSH and CDR2 is LQKENI. This CDR3 is built from 17 residues. CDR3 nucleotide sequence: TGTGCCAGCTCAGCGAGGGGGCTGGGTGACTCTGGAAACACCATATATTTT. As protein: CASSARGLGDSGNTIYF.

This clone occurred a few times. The chain recombines TRBV24-1 with TRBJ2-2; 8 bases fit TRBD1. The CDR3 is made up of 17 amino acids. Germline CDR1 KGHDR, CDR2 SFDVKD. The junction had 8 bases not matched to a gene; V was cut back by 3 bases and J by 3 bases. CDR3 coding DNA: TGTGCCACCAGTGATCCTCAGGGGGCGCTGGACACCGGGGAGCTGTTTTTT. This sequence encodes CATSDPQGALDTGELFF.

The chain combines TRBV7-3 with TRBJ2-2, with D tentatively TRBD2 (7 bases). Germline lookup yields CDR1 SGHTA and CDR2 FQGTGA. The CDR3 consists of 15 residues. V was cut by 5 bases and J by 5 bases, with 15 bases left in between. CDR3 in amino acids: CASSLGGGGTGELFF. In DNA, the CDR3 is TGTGCCAGCAGCCTTGGAGGGGGAGGGACCGGGGAGCTGTTTTTT.

The chain recombines TRBV6-1 with TRBJ2-1, with 8 bases that match TRBD2. The CDR3 has 18 amino acids. Germline CDR1 MNHNS, CDR2 SASEGT. The trim removed 1 base at V and 2 bases at J, leaving 10 bases unmatched. The CDR3 sequence: CASSEGFTGTSTYNEQFF. In DNA, the CDR3 is TGTGCCAGCAGTGAAGGATTTACCGGGACTAGTACCTACAATGAGCAGTTCTTC.

The chain links TRBV9 to TRBJ1-6; possibly TRBD1 for D (6 bases). The CDR3 spans 12 residues. CDR1 SGDLS and CDR2 YYNGEE come from the germline V gene. The V end was cut by 4 bases, the J end by 8 bases, with 7 bases between. The CDR3 loop is CASSHRDSPLHF. The CDR3 region has the DNA TGTGCCAGCAGCCACAGGGATTCACCCCTCCACTTT.